What follows are 13 T cell receptor beta chains derived from one specimen sequenced in a study of blood T cells in healthy people across ages. The use of a sample-barcoded 5' primer and a J-beta primer mix characterized a second PCR of roughly 6 to 11 cycles. A single record per CDR3 protein comes from TCRdb applying MiXCR to the 5' RACE reads. The sample has 1.5 million to 2 million distinct CDR3 sequences, roughly 30% seen once. Material for sequencing was blood. Source of these receptors: a woman in her thirties in good health.

As regards this clonotype: Possible read error: a much larger clone is one base away. The chain links TRBV20-1 to TRBJ2-7; a possible D gene is TRBD1 (5 bases). V was clipped by 3 bases and J by 3 bases, with 12 bases between them. Germline values: CDR1 DFQATT, CDR2 SNEGSKA (reference sequence). There are 13 residues in the CDR3. CDR3 in DNA: TGCAGTGCTAGGGGGAACCAGGGCTACGAGCAGTACTTC. Residues: CSARGNQGYEQYF.

The chain links TRBV18 to TRBJ1-1; TRBD1 matches 7 bases. The CDR3 runs 13 residues. Germline values: CDR1 KGHSH, CDR2 LQKENI. V was pared by 10 bases and J by 7 bases, with 12 bases of the junction left unmatched. The CDR3 bases are TGTGCCACCAGCAGGGGGGTAGGGATTGAAGCTTTCTTT. It specifies CATSRGVGIEAFF.

The chain carries TRBV4-1 and TRBJ2-1; no reliable D call. The germline V gene has CDR1 MGHRA and CDR2 YSYEKL. The V and J ends lost 5 bases and 2 bases respectively, with 13 bases between them. This CDR3 region has 15 residues. CDR3 residues: CASSGRVAPYNEQFF. CDR3 nucleotide sequence: TGCGCCAGCAGCGGTCGGGTAGCTCCCTACAATGAGCAGTTCTTC.

V is TRBV7-2 and J is TRBJ1-2; 7 positions agree with TRBD1. This CDR3 contains 16 residues. In germline, CDR1 is SGHTA, CDR2 FQGNSA. The V gene end was trimmed by 2 bases and the J gene end by 8 bases; junction bases not matched to a gene: 14. CDR3 sequence (DNA): TGTGCCAGCAGCTTACTAGCCCTACAGGGGTCGGAGGGCTACACCTTC. This gives the protein CASSLLALQGSEGYTF.

This chain joins TRBV28 and TRBJ2-4; 7 nucleotides line up with TRBD1. CDR1 is MDHEN and CDR2 is SYDVKM in the germline V gene. CDR3 size: 18 residues. The junction had 13 bases not matched to a gene; V was cut back by 5 bases and J by 0 bases. The CDR3 bases are TGTGCCAGCAGTCTAAAAAACAGGGGCCGTTTAGCCAAAAACATTCAGTACTTC. Residues: CASSLKNRGRLAKNIQYF.

The rearrangement joins TRBV20-1 to TRBJ2-7; D is ambiguous. The germline CDR1 and CDR2 sequences are DFQATT and SNEGSKA (reference sequence). The CDR3 sequence is 15 residues long. Between the trimmed V and J ends, which lost 3 bases and 2 bases, there was a span of 17 bases. The CDR3 region is CSASPPVYRAYEQYF. For the CDR3, the DNA is TGCAGTGCTAGCCCCCCGGTGTACCGAGCCTACGAGCAGTACTTC.

Ten or more counts support this clonotype. The V and J genes are TRBV29-1 and TRBJ2-7; TRBD1 matches 9 bases. Germline V gene sequence: CDR1 SQVTM, CDR2 ANQGSEA. The V and J ends lost 6 bases and 0 bases, in that order; junction bases with no gene match: 3. The CDR3 loop spans 13 amino acids. Written as DNA, the CDR3 is TGCAGCGTCGAGACAGGGGGCTCCTACGAGCAGTACTTC. As protein: CSVETGGSYEQYF.

CDR3 sequence: CASSPPIAGLAGVSGYEQYF. The CDR3 bases are TGTGCCAGCAGCCCACCAATCGCGGGGCTAGCGGGAGTTTCGGGCTACGAGCAGTACTTC. The chain recombines TRBV7-9 with TRBJ2-7; TRBD2 matches at 10 bases. CDR1 and CDR2 from the germline V gene are SEHNR and FQNEAQ (reference sequence). The CDR3 totals 20 residues. V dropped 5 bases and J dropped 3; count of bases not matched to a gene: 22.

The chain joins TRBV20-1 to TRBJ1-2, with D unresolved. V was shortened by 8 bases and J by 8 bases, with 18 bases between the two germline ends. The CDR3 is 12 amino acids. CDR1 and CDR2 from the germline V gene are DFQATT and SNEGSKA (reference sequence). CDR3 coding DNA: TGCAGTAATTACGAGATTGGAAGGGGCTACACCTTC. Amino acids: CSNYEIGRGYTF.

This clonotype occurred a few times. The chain joins TRBV28 to TRBJ2-1; no clear D gene. The CDR3 extends over 13 amino acids. V shed 7 bases and J shed 10 bases, with 17 bases lying between them. Germline CDR1 is MDHEN and CDR2 is SYDVKM. CDR3 in amino acids: CASTDRRFGEQFF. The CDR3 bases are TGTGCCAGCACGGACCGAAGATTTGGGGAGCAGTTCTTC.

This clonotype was found a few times. The chain combines TRBV10-3 with TRBJ1-2; D unresolved. The CDR3 is 12 residues long. V gave up 7 bases and J gave up 1 base, with 7 bases separating them. Looked up from germline, CDR1 is ENHRY and CDR2 is SYGVKD. The chain's CDR3 is CAIKKGNYGYTF. The CDR3 DNA sequence: TGTGCCATCAAGAAGGGTAACTATGGCTACACCTTC.

The chain couples TRBV20-1 to TRBJ2-1, with TRBD2 as a possible D gene (6 bases). Deletions cut 3 bases from V and 6 bases from J, with 12 bases between. The CDR3 is 13 amino acids. In germline, CDR1 is DFQATT, CDR2 SNEGSKA (reference sequence). The CDR3 here is CSARTWEANEQFF. The CDR3 DNA reads TGCAGTGCTAGGACCTGGGAGGCCAATGAGCAGTTCTTC.

The chain uses TRBV28 and TRBJ1-2; D is uncertain. Trimming cost V 5 bases and J 7 bases, with 14 bases left between them. The CDR3 is 13 amino acids. Germline CDR1 is MDHEN and CDR2 is SYDVKM. In nucleotides, the CDR3 is TGTGCCAGCAGTCCCATCATGGACGCTGGCTACACCTTC. Protein product: CASSPIMDAGYTF.